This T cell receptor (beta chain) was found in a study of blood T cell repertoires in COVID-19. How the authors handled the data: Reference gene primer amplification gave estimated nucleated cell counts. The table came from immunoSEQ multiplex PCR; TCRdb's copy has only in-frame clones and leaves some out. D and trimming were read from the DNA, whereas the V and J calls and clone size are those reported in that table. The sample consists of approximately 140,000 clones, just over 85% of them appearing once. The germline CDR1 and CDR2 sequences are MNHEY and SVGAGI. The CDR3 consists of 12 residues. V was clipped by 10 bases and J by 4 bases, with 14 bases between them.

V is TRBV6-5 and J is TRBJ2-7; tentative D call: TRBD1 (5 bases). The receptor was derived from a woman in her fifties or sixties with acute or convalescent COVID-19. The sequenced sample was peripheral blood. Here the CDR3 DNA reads TGTGCCACCAACTCGGACACGTACGAGCAGTACTTC. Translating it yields CATNSDTYEQYF.